The source of this T cell receptor beta chain is a study of T cell changes during pregnancy in multiple sclerosis. V trimming: 0 bases; J trimming: 7 bases; junction bases outside the gene matches: 3. The V gene's germline CDR1 is SGHRS and CDR2 YFSETQ. The CDR3 is made up of 14 amino acids. Profiling relied on immunoSEQ multiplex PCR, and the TCRdb table lists in-frame clones only, not all of them. The table lists some 100,000 clones, around 93% of them singletons, with about 1% in the top ten. The input for sequencing was peripheral blood, taken before pregnancy. The rearrangement joins TRBV5-1 to TRBJ1-5; 8 positions match TRBD1. The TCR originated in a female donor with multiple sclerosis, enrolled in a pregnancy study. The CDR3: CASSLEQGEQPQHF. Here the CDR3 DNA reads TGCGCCAGCAGCTTGGAACAGGGGGAACAGCCCCAGCATTTT.